These T cell receptor beta chains were read from a single sample in a study of shared clonotypes between healthy human individuals. The protocol was immunoSEQ multiplex PCR, while the TCRdb copy is restricted to in-frame clones and leaves out a portion. This sample yields about 1.5 million clones, of which approximately 98% are seen a single time; less than 0.55% belongs to the top ten. The sample taken for sequencing was naive CD4+ T cells sorted from blood. The receptors shown here come from a man aged 25 to 40 in good health. Each CDR3 is given with its conserved first and last residue. Each record gives: J gene, V gene, clone size, D gene, CDR3 protein, CDR3 DNA. A D gene is named only where the DNA matches it firmly. Some rows have no size entry. The others give once, few or many, or a class for an expanded clone.

J: TRBJ2-5
V: TRBV5-5
size: -
D: -
CDR3: CASSLARVGETQYF
DNA: TGTGCCAGCAGCTTGGCCCGAGTAGGGGAGACCCAGTACTTC

J: TRBJ1-2
V: TRBV28
size: -
D: -
CDR3: CAILGAVKYGYTF
DNA: TGTGCCATTCTAGGGGCAGTCAAGTATGGCTACACCTTC

J: TRBJ2-1
V: TRBV7-9
size: -
D: -
CDR3: CASSLLGIIDNEQFF
DNA: TGTGCCAGCAGCTTACTTGGGATAATTGACAATGAGCAGTTCTTC

J: TRBJ2-7
V: TRBV9
size: -
D: TRBD1
CDR3: CASSVGWGTGVYEQYF
DNA: TGTGCCAGCAGCGTAGGTTGGGGGACAGGAGTTTACGAGCAGTACTTC

J: TRBJ2-7
V: TRBV18
size: once
D: TRBD2
CDR3: CASSPEAGGSYEQYF
DNA: TGTGCCAGCTCACCAGAAGCGGGAGGTTCCTACGAGCAGTACTTC

J: TRBJ2-7
V: TRBV20-1
size: -
D: -
CDR3: CSAPFYEQYF
DNA: TGCAGTGCCCCTTTCTACGAGCAGTACTTC

J: TRBJ2-5
V: TRBV6-5
size: -
D: -
CDR3: CATRQGPETQYF
DNA: TGTGCCACTCGACAAGGCCCGGAGACCCAGTACTTC

J: TRBJ1-5
V: TRBV6-1
size: -
D: TRBD1
CDR3: CASRHDRVQPQHF
DNA: TGTGCCAGCAGACACGACAGGGTCCAGCCCCAGCATTTT

J: TRBJ2-1
V: TRBV7-8
size: -
D: -
CDR3: CASSFKRNYNEQFF
DNA: TGTGCCAGCAGCTTCAAGCGGAATTACAATGAGCAGTTCTTC

J: TRBJ2-1
V: TRBV5-1
size: -
D: -
CDR3: CASSLDGSGTFF
DNA: TGCGCCAGCAGCTTGGATGGTAGCGGCACGTTCTTC

J: TRBJ2-6
V: TRBV4-3
size: -
D: TRBD1
CDR3: CASSQEGTGSSGANVLTF
DNA: TGCGCCAGCAGCCAAGAAGGGACAGGGAGTTCTGGGGCCAACGTCCTGACTTTC

J: TRBJ2-7
V: TRBV10-2
size: -
D: TRBD2
CDR3: CASSVTAGEQYF
DNA: TGCGCCAGCAGTGTAACAGCGGGGGAGCAGTACTTC

J: TRBJ2-3
V: TRBV9
size: -
D: -
CDR3: CASSPRTGRADTQYF
DNA: TGTGCCAGCAGCCCCCGGACAGGGAGGGCAGATACGCAGTATTTT

J: TRBJ2-7
V: TRBV28
size: -
D: TRBD2
CDR3: CASRAPGLAGGSYEQYF
DNA: TGTGCCAGCAGGGCCCCGGGACTAGCGGGAGGCTCCTACGAGCAGTACTTC

J: TRBJ2-5
V: TRBV11-2
size: -
D: -
CDR3: CASSLSETQYF
DNA: TGTGCCAGCAGCTTATCCGAGACCCAGTACTTC

J: TRBJ2-3
V: TRBV5-4
size: -
D: TRBD2
CDR3: CASSARLAGGGTDTQYF
DNA: TGTGCCAGCAGCGCCCGACTAGCGGGAGGAGGCACAGATACGCAGTATTTT

J: TRBJ2-7
V: TRBV28
size: -
D: TRBD2
CDR3: CASSFLAGALSYEQYF
DNA: TGTGCCAGCAGTTTTCTAGCGGGAGCTCTCTCCTACGAGCAGTACTTC

J: TRBJ2-7
V: TRBV28
size: -
D: -
CDR3: CASSFLYEQYF
DNA: TGTGCCAGCAGTTTCCTATACGAGCAGTACTTC

J: TRBJ2-1
V: TRBV19
size: -
D: TRBD2
CDR3: CASSPLGLRYNEQFF
DNA: TGTGCCAGCAGCCCGCTGGGACTACGGTACAATGAGCAGTTCTTC